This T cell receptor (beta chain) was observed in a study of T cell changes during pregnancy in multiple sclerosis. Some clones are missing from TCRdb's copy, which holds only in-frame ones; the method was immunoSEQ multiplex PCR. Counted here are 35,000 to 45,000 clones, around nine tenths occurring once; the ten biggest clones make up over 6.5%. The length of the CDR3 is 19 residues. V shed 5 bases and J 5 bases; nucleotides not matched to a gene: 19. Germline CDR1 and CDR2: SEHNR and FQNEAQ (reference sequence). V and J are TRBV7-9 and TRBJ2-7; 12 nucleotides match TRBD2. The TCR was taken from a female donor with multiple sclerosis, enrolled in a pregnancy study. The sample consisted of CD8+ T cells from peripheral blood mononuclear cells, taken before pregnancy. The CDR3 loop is CASSPTGVASGRAGDEQYF. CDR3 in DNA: TGTGCCAGCAGCCCTACAGGAGTTGCTAGCGGGAGGGCCGGCGACGAGCAGTACTTC.